The sequence of this TCR beta chain was determined in a study of graft-versus-host responses after intestinal transplantation. Using immunoSEQ multiplex PCR, the repertoire was profiled, and TCRdb retains in-frame clones only, with some absent. The sample has more than 45,000 clones; 90% to 95% are singletons. There are 13 residues in the CDR3. CDR1 and CDR2 (germline): MDHEN, SYDVKM. Trimming stripped 6 bases from V and 6 bases from J, with 14 bases between. The gene calls are TRBV28 and TRBJ1-2; a weak D match, TRBD1 (5 bases). The receptor's source is a human patient who received an intestinal transplant, so some T cells may come from the graft donor. The source material was PBMCs, sampled almost 120 days after intestinal transplantation. The CDR3 coding sequence is TGTGCCAGCAGAGCTTTCAGAGGGGATGGCTACACCTTC. The encoded protein is CASRAFRGDGYTF.